This T cell receptor beta chain is from a study of cytomegalovirus exposure and HLA in healthy donors. Assay: immunoSEQ multiplex PCR; the TCRdb copy retains only in-frame clones and omits some. Of some 140,000 clones in the sample, about four fifths were seen once. CDR1 SGHAT and CDR2 FQNNGV come from the germline V gene. V lost 4 bases, J lost 0 bases, and 12 bases stayed unmatched. The CDR3 has 18 residues. V and J are TRBV11-2 and TRBJ1-1; 9 bases align to TRBD1. The source of this sequence is a woman in her 30s in good health and CMV-seronegative. Material for sequencing was PBMCs. CDR3 DNA sequence: TGTGCCAGCAGCTACTCACAGGGGGCGAGGTGGATGAACACTGAAGCTTTCTTT. Amino acid sequence: CASSYSQGARWMNTEAFF.